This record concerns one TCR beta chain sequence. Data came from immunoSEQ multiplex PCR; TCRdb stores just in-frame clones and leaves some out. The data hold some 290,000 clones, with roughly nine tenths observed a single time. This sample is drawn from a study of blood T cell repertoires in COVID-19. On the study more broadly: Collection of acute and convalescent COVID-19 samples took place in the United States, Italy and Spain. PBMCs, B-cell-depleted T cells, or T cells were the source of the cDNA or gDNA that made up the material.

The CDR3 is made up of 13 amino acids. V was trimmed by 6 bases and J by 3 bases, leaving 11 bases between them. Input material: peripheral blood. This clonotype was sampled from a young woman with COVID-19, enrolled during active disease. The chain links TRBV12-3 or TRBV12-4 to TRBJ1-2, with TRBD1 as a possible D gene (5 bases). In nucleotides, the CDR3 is TGTGCCAGCAGCTACGACAGCTACTATGGCTACACCTTC. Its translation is CASSYDSYYGYTF.